This TCR beta chain was observed in a study of CD8+CD57+ T cells in acquired aplastic anemia. The authors sequenced patients whose flow cytometry had shown CD8+CD57+ cell expansion. The length of the CDR3 is 14 residues. The V gene end was trimmed by 6 bases and the J gene end by 5 bases; junction bases not matched to a gene: 9. Germline loops: CDR1 DFQATT, CDR2 SNEGSKA (reference sequence). Researchers used genomic DNA as the template to profile TCR beta VDJ and CDR3. TCRdb ran MiXCR on the reads and lists one entry per CDR3 protein. The sample gives a few hundred thousand distinct CDR3 sequences, under 55% of which show up once; just under 20% is in the top ten.

The sample taken for sequencing was sorted CD4+, CD8+, or CD8+CD57+ T cells (not recorded which) from PBMCs. The rearrangement joins TRBV20-1 to TRBJ1-2; TRBD1 agrees at 10 bases. The clonotype originates from a human donor with aplastic anemia. The CDR3 reads CSAQNGQGVYGYTF. The CDR3 DNA is TGCAGTGCCCAAAATGGACAGGGGGTATATGGCTACACCTTC.